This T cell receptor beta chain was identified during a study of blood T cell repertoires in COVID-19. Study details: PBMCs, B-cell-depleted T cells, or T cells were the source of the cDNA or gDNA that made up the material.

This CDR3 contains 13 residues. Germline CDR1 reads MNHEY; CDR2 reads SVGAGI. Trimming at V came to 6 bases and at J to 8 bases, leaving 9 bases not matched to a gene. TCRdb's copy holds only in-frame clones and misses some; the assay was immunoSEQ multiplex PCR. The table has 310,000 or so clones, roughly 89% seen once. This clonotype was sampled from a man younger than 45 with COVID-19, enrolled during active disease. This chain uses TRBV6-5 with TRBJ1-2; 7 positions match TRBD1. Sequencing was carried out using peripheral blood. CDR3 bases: TGTGCCAGCAGATCATGGGACAGCGAGGGCTACACCTTC. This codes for CASRSWDSEGYTF.